This TCR beta chain stems from a study of T cell repertoires in cytomegalovirus infection. Study information: A matching HLA type, together with CMV infection, was signaled by public TCR beta signatures.

Regarding the study as a whole: The study identified carriers of CMV plus the relevant HLA from cumulative public TCR beta family frequency. In two of eight donors, the top clonotype was HLA-C-restricted CMV-specific.

The CDR3 is 12 amino acids. Germline V gene data show CDR1 as DFQATT and CDR2 as SNEGSKA (reference sequence). Points on this clonotype: Its antigen is currently unknown.

Via MiXCR, TCRdb re-called the reads, giving one row per CDR3 protein. The top ten hold roughly 10% of the sample, which has 480,000 or so distinct CDR3 sequences, about 11% seen once. The origin of this receptor is a human donor in good health (CMV status not recorded). Some clones in this sample may be carry-over from other donors' samples. Input material: PBMCs. The genes are TRBV20-1 and TRBJ2-3; D is uncertain. CDR3: CSRSVPTDTQYF. CDR3 DNA: TGCAGCCGAAGCGTACCCACAGATACGCAGTATTTT.